This T cell receptor (beta chain) appears in the sequencing data of a study of T cell responses to AZD1222 COVID-19 vaccine. Findings of the study overall: Spike-specific TCR breadth and depth grew following two AZD1222 doses.

Using immunoSEQ multiplex PCR, the repertoire was profiled, and TCRdb retains in-frame clones only, with some absent. The sample has about 160,000 clones; more than 70% are singletons. This clone was seen once. What it binds is not known. The clonotype originates from an adult in good health. Source: peripheral blood, taken on day 0 of AZD1222 vaccination.

Here the CDR3 reads CASSFGSITSGHTGELFF. The CDR3 bases are TGTGCCAGCAGCTTTGGCTCAATTACTAGCGGTCACACCGGGGAGCTGTTTTTT. The chain combines TRBV7-2 with TRBJ2-2; TRBD2 matches 8 bases. CDR1 is SGHTA, CDR2 FQGNSA, per germline. The CDR3 loop spans 18 amino acids. Trimming removed 3 bases from V and 3 bases from J; junction bases left unmatched: 12.